Each of the 27 T cell receptor beta chains below was sequenced from the same sample in a study of T cell responses to AZD1222 COVID-19 vaccine. Profiling relied on immunoSEQ multiplex PCR, and the TCRdb table lists in-frame clones only, not all of them. The sample includes about 120,000 clones, roughly nine tenths of them seen just once. The material was peripheral blood, obtained 28 days after the second AZD1222 dose. The receptors here all came from an adult who received the AZD1222 COVID-19 vaccine.

This clone was recorded once. The rearrangement uses TRBV6-2 or TRBV6-3 and TRBJ2-3, with D unclear. Germline CDR1 and CDR2: MNHEY and SVGEGT. The CDR3 runs to 15 residues. V lost 2 bases to trimming and J lost 3 bases, with 12 bases between them. CDR3 sequence (DNA): TGTGCCAGCAGTTACCGCGGTGGCAAAACAGATACGCAGTATTTT. Protein product: CASSYRGGKTDTQYF.

The V gene is TRBV25-1, the J gene TRBJ2-5; TRBD1 is a possible D gene (6 bases). The V gene's germline CDR1 is MGHDK and CDR2 SYGVNS. This CDR3 spans 13 amino acids. V was clipped by 8 bases and J by 1 base, with 11 bases between them. DNA of the CDR3: TGTGCCAGCTCCGCGGACAGCCAAGAGACCCAGTACTTC. As protein: CASSADSQETQYF. The complete variable domain, with remaining parts taken from reference TRBV25-1 and TRBJ2-5, reads EADIYQTPRYLVIGTGKKITLECSQTMGHDKMYWYQQDPGMELHLIHYSYGVNSTEKGDLSSESTVSRIRTEHFPLTLESARPSHTSQYLCASSADSQETQYFGPGTRLLVL.

V is TRBV4-1 and J is TRBJ2-7; 7 positions agree with TRBD1. The CDR3 runs to 15 residues. J lost 1 base, V lost 7 bases, and 10 bases had no gene match. CDR1 and CDR2 from the germline V gene are MGHRA and YSYEKL. The CDR3 DNA sequence: TGCGCCAGCAATGCGAGACAGGGTTCTTCCTACGAGCAGTACTTC. Amino acids: CASNARQGSSYEQYF.

J is TRBJ1-1 and V is TRBV3-1 (or the pseudogene TRBV3-2), with 8 bases aligning to TRBD1. The germline gives CDR1 LGHDT, CDR2 YNNKEL (reference sequence). Trimming cost V 1 base and J 10 bases; bases outside gene matches: 11. The CDR3 sequence is 15 residues long. In nucleotides, the CDR3 is TGTGCCAGCAGCCAAGGAGTGGGCAGGGGGCAGGCAGCTTTCTTT. It codes for CASSQGVGRGQAAFF.

This clone was counted a few times. The rearrangement uses TRBV3-1 (or the pseudogene TRBV3-2) and TRBJ2-1; 8 nucleotides match TRBD1. The V gene's germline CDR1 is LGHDT and CDR2 YNNKEL (reference sequence). Trimming removed 1 base from V and 12 bases from J; junction bases left unmatched: 2. There are 12 residues in the CDR3. CDR3 amino acids: CASSQVTGGQFF. The CDR3 coding sequence is TGTGCCAGCAGCCAAGTTACAGGGGGGCAGTTCTTC.

The chain combines TRBV7-9 with TRBJ2-7, with TRBD1 identical over 10 bases. V shed 7 bases and J 5 bases; nucleotides not matched to a gene: 8. The CDR3 contains 14 residues. Looked up from germline, CDR1 is SEHNR and CDR2 is FQNEAQ (reference sequence). CDR3: CASTLTGGRNEQYF. In DNA form, the CDR3 reads TGTGCCAGCACCTTGACAGGGGGCAGGAACGAGCAGTACTTC.

The chain has TRBV2 and TRBJ1-4; 7 bases map to TRBD1. From germline, CDR1 is SNHLY and CDR2 FYNNEI. This CDR3 comprises 14 residues. The V segment lost 6 bases and the J segment 6 bases; nucleotides outside the gene matches: 7. CDR3 nucleotide sequence: TGTGCCAGCAGAGATACAGGGGCCCATGAAAAACTGTTTTTT. Its translation is CASRDTGAHEKLFF.

The J gene is TRBJ2-1, the V gene TRBV20-1; D unresolved. Germline CDR1 DFQATT, CDR2 SNEGSKA (reference sequence). The length of the CDR3 is 8 residues. V was clipped by 4 bases and J by 8 bases, with 0 bases between them. CDR3 sequence reads: CSANEQFF. The CDR3 region has the DNA TGCAGTGCTAATGAGCAGTTCTTC.

This chain joins TRBV2 and TRBJ2-7; D possibly matches TRBD1 or TRBD2 (6 bases each). Germline V gene data show CDR1 as SNHLY and CDR2 as FYNNEI. The V end lost 10 bases, the J end lost 3 bases, and 13 bases lay between the germline ends. This CDR3 has 12 residues. CDR3 protein: CAIGGGNYEQYF. The CDR3 DNA follows: TGTGCCATCGGAGGGGGGAACTACGAGCAGTACTTC.

The CDR3 loop is CASSFANEKLFF. The CDR3 region has the DNA TGTGCCAGCAGCTTCGCTAATGAAAAACTGTTTTTT. J is TRBJ1-4 and V is TRBV11-1; D not resolved. The CDR3 runs 12 residues. The V end was cut by 3 bases, the J end by 3 bases, with 2 bases between. Germline-derived CDR1 and CDR2 are SGHAT and FQDESV (reference sequence). Complete variable domain (other parts from reference TRBV11-1 and TRBJ1-4): EAEVAQSPRYKITEKSQAVAFWCDPISGHATLYWYRQILGQGPELLVQFQDESVVDDSQLPKDRFSAERLKGVDSTLKIQPAELGDSAMYLCASSFANEKLFFGSGTQLSVL.

The sample holds one count of this clone. The V call is TRBV4-3, the J call TRBJ2-3, with D maybe TRBD1 (6 bases). CDR3 length equals 16 residues. The V gene lost 5 bases and the J gene lost 0 bases, with 15 bases spanning the gap. The germline V gene has CDR1 LGHNA and CDR2 YSLEER. CDR3 sequence: CASSTTPDRSTDTQYF. Here the CDR3 DNA reads TGCGCCAGCAGCACGACACCGGACAGAAGCACAGATACGCAGTATTTT.

The chain joins TRBV7-8 to TRBJ2-3, with TRBD2 matching over 8 bases. The CDR3 has 16 amino acids. Germline V CDR1 and CDR2: SGHVS, FQNEAQ. V lost 6 bases to trimming and J lost 2 bases; unmatched junction nucleotides: 10. Here the CDR3 reads CASRPTRRGATDTQYF. The CDR3 DNA sequence: TGTGCCAGCAGGCCTACTAGGCGGGGGGCCACAGATACGCAGTATTTT.

In this sample, this clone turned up a few times. The rearrangement links TRBV2 to TRBJ1-6; no clear D. Trimming left V 6 bases short and J 6 bases short, with 12 bases between. This CDR3 has 14 residues. The germline gives CDR1 SNHLY, CDR2 FYNNEI. The DNA for the CDR3 is TGTGCCAGCAGCCGGACGGCCTCTAATTCACCCCTCCACTTT. It specifies CASSRTASNSPLHF.

The V gene is TRBV6-5, the J gene TRBJ1-6; D remains ambiguous. Trimming removed 5 bases at V and 6 bases at J, with 5 bases between. Germline-derived CDR1 and CDR2 are MNHEY and SVGAGI. This CDR3 region has 12 residues. The chain's CDR3 is CASSPPNSPLHF. For the CDR3, the DNA is TGTGCCAGCAGTCCCCCTAATTCACCCCTCCACTTT.

This chain links TRBV29-1 with TRBJ2-2; a possible D gene is TRBD2 (6 bases). The germline V gene encodes CDR1 SQVTM and CDR2 ANQGSEA. The CDR3 runs to 13 residues. Trimming stripped 4 bases from V and 7 bases from J, with 13 bases between. CDR3 in amino acids: CSVVGGIGGELFF. CDR3 nucleotides: TGCAGCGTTGTGGGGGGAATCGGCGGGGAGCTGTTTTTT.

J is TRBJ2-7 and V is TRBV21-1. TRBV21-1 is assigned pseudogene status. This CDR3 is built from 11 residues. CDR3 in amino acids: CASRGNYEQYF. The CDR3 region has the DNA TGTGCCAGCAGAGGCAATTACGAGCAGTACTTC.

The V and J genes are TRBV7-2 and TRBJ2-3; the match to TRBD2 covers 7 bases. This CDR3 region has 16 residues. Germline V gene data show CDR1 as SGHTA and CDR2 as FQGNSA. The junction had 12 bases not matched to a gene; V was cut back by 5 bases and J by 4 bases. CDR3 nucleotide sequence: TGTGCCAGCAGCCCAATGGTAGGACGGGGGGCAGATACGCAGTATTTT. It specifies CASSPMVGRGADTQYF.

The chain couples TRBV3-1 (or the pseudogene TRBV3-2) to TRBJ1-6; 9 bases line up with TRBD1. Trimming took 4 bases from V and 7 from J; bases not matched to a gene: 2. The CDR3 loop spans 14 amino acids. Germline V lookup: CDR1 LGHDT, CDR2 YNNKEL (reference sequence). The CDR3, as DNA: TGTGCCAGCAGCCCCACAGGGGGCAATTCACCCCTCCACTTT. This encodes CASSPTGGNSPLHF.

The V gene is TRBV27, the J gene TRBJ2-7; D is unclear. The germline V gene has CDR1 MNHEY and CDR2 SMNVEV (reference sequence). This CDR3 has 13 residues. The V gene lost 4 bases and the J gene lost 1 base, with 8 bases spanning the gap. CDR3 sequence (DNA): TGTGCCAGCAGTTCCCTCCAGTCCTACGAGCAGTACTTC. The encoded protein is CASSSLQSYEQYF.

The count of this clone is one. V gene TRBV6-4 combines with J gene TRBJ2-1; D is perhaps TRBD2 (5 bases). The CDR3 consists of 16 residues. Trimming pared 0 bases from V and 3 bases from J, leaving 12 bases between. Germline CDR1 and CDR2: MRHNA and SNTAGT. CDR3 bases: TGTGCCAGCAGTGACTCAAGAACGAGCGGCTACAATGAGCAGTTCTTC. This encodes CASSDSRTSGYNEQFF.

The gene calls are TRBV30 and TRBJ2-5, with 15 bases aligning to TRBD2. Germline CDR1 reads GTSNPN; CDR2 reads SVGIG (reference sequence). The V segment lost 2 bases and the J segment 4 bases; nucleotides outside the gene matches: 5. The CDR3 is made up of 16 amino acids. Here the CDR3 DNA reads TGTGCCTGGAGTTCGGGACTAGCGGGGGGCCGAGAGACCCAGTACTTC. It encodes CAWSSGLAGGRETQYF. The full variable domain, its missing parts supplied by reference TRBV30 and TRBJ2-5, is SQTIHQWPATLVQPVGSPLSLECTVEGTSNPNLYWYRQAAGRGLQLLFYSVGIGQISSEVPQNLSASRPQDRQFILSSKKLLLSDSGFYLCAWSSGLAGGRETQYFGPGTRLLVL.

The chain uses TRBV10-2 and TRBJ2-7, with 9 bases matching TRBD1. The ends lost 1 base at V and 1 base at J; junction bases unmatched: 2. The CDR3 totals 15 residues. The germline V gene encodes CDR1 WSHSY and CDR2 SAAADI. CDR3 in DNA: TGCGCCAGCAGTGAGTGGGACAGGGTTTCCTACGAGCAGTACTTC. Protein: CASSEWDRVSYEQYF.

V is TRBV6-1 and J is TRBJ1-5; no clear D. Germline V gives CDR1 MNHNS, CDR2 SASEGT. The CDR3 consists of 16 residues. Trimming shortened V by 4 bases and J by 3 bases, and 16 bases separated the two germline ends. This CDR3 reads CASSGSHGRYNQPQHF. CDR3 DNA: TGTGCCAGCAGTGGGAGCCACGGCCGGTACAATCAGCCCCAGCATTTT.

This sequence joins TRBV6-2 or TRBV6-3 and TRBJ2-1; TRBD2 matches 8 bases. V trimming: 4 bases; J trimming: 5 bases; junction bases outside the gene matches: 7. The CDR3 runs to 15 residues. The germline V gene has CDR1 MNHEY and CDR2 SVGEGT. The CDR3 sequence is CASSSAGAGDNEQFF. In DNA form, the CDR3 reads TGTGCCAGCAGTTCAGCGGGGGCAGGGGACAATGAGCAGTTCTTC.

This chain connects TRBV30 to TRBJ1-6; tentative D call: TRBD1 (5 bases). From germline, CDR1 is GTSNPN and CDR2 SVGIG (reference sequence). The CDR3 consists of 13 residues. Trimming removed 2 bases from V and 8 bases from J, with 10 bases in between. CDR3 sequence (DNA): TGTGCCTGGAGTTGGTCAGGGTATTCACCCCTCCACTTT. Protein sequence: CAWSWSGYSPLHF.

V gene TRBV7-9 combines with J gene TRBJ1-5; TRBD1 might be the D (6 bases). Germline V lookup: CDR1 SEHNR, CDR2 FQNEAQ (reference sequence). The CDR3 extends over 13 amino acids. V dropped 5 bases and J dropped 5 bases, with 10 bases sitting between them. CDR3: CASSPDRYQPQHF. CDR3 nucleotide sequence: TGTGCCAGCAGCCCCGACAGGTATCAGCCCCAGCATTTT.

The chain uses TRBV19 and TRBJ2-3; D remains ambiguous. V lost 8 bases and J lost 3, with 15 bases in between. The CDR3 runs 14 residues. Germline CDR1 and CDR2: LNHDA and SQIVND (reference sequence). DNA for the CDR3: TGTGCCAGTTCCGGGTGGGGTAGAACAGATACGCAGTATTTT. This translates into CASSGWGRTDTQYF.